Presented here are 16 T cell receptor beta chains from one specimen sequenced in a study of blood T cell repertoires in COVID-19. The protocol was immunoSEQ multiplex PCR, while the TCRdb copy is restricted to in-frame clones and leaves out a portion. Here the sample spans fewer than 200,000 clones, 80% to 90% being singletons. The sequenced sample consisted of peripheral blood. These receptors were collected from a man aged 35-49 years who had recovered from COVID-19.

The CDR3 nucleotides read TGCGCCAGCAGCTCAAAAGCGGGAGGGCAAAATGAGCAGTTCTTC. Its protein product is CASSSKAGGQNEQFF. This chain uses TRBV5-1 with TRBJ2-1; 10 nucleotides line up with TRBD2. This CDR3 is built from 15 residues. The junction had 7 bases not matched to a gene; V was cut back by 3 bases and J by 7 bases. Germline V gene data show CDR1 as SGHRS and CDR2 as YFSETQ.

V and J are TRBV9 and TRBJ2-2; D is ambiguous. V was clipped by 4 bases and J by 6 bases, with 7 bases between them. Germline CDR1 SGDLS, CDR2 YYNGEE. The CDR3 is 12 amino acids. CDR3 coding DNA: TGTGCCAGCAGCTACAACCCCGGGGAGCTGTTTTTT. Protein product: CASSYNPGELFF.

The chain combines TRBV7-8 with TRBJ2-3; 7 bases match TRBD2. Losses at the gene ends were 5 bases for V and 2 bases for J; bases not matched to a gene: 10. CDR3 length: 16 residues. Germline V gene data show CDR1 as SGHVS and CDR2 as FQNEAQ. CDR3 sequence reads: CASSPAQRGNTDTQYF. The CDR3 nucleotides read TGTGCCAGCAGCCCTGCCCAGCGGGGAAACACAGATACGCAGTATTTT.

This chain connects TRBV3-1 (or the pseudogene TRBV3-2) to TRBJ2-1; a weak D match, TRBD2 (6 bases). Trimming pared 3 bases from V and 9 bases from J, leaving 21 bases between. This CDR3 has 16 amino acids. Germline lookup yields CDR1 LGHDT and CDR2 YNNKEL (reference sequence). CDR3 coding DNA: TGTGCCAGCAGCCACCCTGCGGGACTCGCGGACTTTGAGCAGTTCTTC. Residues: CASSHPAGLADFEQFF.

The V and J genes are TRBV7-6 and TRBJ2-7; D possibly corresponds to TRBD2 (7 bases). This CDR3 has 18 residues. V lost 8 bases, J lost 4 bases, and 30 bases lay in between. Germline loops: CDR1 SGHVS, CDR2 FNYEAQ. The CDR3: CASGAWGSPGASGYEQYF. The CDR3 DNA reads TGTGCCAGCGGAGCCTGGGGCAGTCCGGGGGCTAGCGGATACGAGCAGTACTTC.

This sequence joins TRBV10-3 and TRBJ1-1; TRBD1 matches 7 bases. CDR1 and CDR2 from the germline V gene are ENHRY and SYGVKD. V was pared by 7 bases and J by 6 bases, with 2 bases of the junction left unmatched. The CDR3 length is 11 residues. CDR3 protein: CAINQGAEAFF. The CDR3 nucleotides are TGTGCCATCAACCAGGGGGCTGAAGCTTTCTTT.

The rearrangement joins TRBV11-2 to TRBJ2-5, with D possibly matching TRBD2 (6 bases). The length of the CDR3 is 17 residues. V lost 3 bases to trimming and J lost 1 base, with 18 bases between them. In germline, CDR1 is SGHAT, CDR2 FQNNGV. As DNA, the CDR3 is TGTGCCAGCAGCTTCACGGAGGGCCTAGACCGCCAAGAGACCCAGTACTTC. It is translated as CASSFTEGLDRQETQYF.

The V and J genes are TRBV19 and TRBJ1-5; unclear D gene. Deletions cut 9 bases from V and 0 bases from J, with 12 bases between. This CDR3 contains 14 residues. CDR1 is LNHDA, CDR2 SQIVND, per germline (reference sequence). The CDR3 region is CASTLGYSNQPQHF. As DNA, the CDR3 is TGTGCCAGCACCCTAGGATATAGCAATCAGCCCCAGCATTTT.

The CDR3 region is CASSFHYEITGELFF. As DNA, the CDR3 is TGTGCCAGCAGCTTCCACTACGAGATTACCGGGGAGCTGTTTTTT. This sequence joins TRBV7-9 and TRBJ2-2; D is uncertain. Germline V gene sequence: CDR1 SEHNR, CDR2 FQNEAQ (reference sequence). Trimming took 3 bases from V and 5 from J, leaving 13 bases between them. The CDR3 length is 15 residues.

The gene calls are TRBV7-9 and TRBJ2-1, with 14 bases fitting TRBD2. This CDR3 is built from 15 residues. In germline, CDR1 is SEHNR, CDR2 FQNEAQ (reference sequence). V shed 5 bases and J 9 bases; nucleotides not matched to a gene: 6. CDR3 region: CASSPTSGGAGEQFF. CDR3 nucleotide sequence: TGTGCCAGCAGCCCGACTAGCGGGGGGGCCGGTGAGCAGTTCTTC.

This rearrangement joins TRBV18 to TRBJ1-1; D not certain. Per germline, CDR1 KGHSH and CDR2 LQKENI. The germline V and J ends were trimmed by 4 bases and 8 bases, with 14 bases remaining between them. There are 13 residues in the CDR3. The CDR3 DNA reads TGTGCCAGCTCACTAGGACTCGACTGGGAAGCTTTCTTT. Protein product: CASSLGLDWEAFF.

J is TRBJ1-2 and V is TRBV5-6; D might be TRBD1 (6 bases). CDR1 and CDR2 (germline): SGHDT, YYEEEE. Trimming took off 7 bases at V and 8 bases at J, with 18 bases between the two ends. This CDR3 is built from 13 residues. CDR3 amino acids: CASGNRGAPGYTF. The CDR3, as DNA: TGTGCCAGCGGCAATCGGGGGGCGCCCGGCTACACCTTC.

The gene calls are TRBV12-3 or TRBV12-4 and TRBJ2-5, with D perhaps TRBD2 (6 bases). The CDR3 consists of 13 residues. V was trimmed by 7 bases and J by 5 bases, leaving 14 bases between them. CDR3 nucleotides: TGTGCCAGCACTCAACCGGGAGACGAGACCCAGTACTTC. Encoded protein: CASTQPGDETQYF.

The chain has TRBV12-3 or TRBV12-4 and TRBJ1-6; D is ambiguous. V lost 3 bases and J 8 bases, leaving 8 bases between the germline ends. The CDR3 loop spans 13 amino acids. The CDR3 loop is CASSFFRDSPLHF. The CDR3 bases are TGTGCCAGCAGTTTTTTCCGCGATTCACCCCTCCACTTT.

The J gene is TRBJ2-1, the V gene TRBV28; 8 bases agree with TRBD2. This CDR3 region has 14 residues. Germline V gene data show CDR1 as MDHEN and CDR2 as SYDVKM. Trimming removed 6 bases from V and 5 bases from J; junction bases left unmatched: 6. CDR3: CASRPSGSDNEQFF. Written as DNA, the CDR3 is TGTGCCAGCAGGCCCAGCGGGAGCGACAATGAGCAGTTCTTC.

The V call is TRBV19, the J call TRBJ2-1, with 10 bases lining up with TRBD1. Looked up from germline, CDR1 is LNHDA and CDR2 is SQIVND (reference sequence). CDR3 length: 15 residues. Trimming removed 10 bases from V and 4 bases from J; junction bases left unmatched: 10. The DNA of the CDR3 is TGTGCCACCCACCCGACAGGGGGCGTATACAATGAGCAGTTCTTC. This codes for CATHPTGGVYNEQFF.